The sequence of this TCR beta chain was determined in a study of CD4 T cells in relation to SARS-CoV-2 and coronaviruses (dated by TCRdb to about 2021). Regarding the study in general: HLA restriction was mapped for shared crossreactive spike epitopes using patient-derived lymphoblastoid cell lines. The Adaptive Biotechnologies TCR-sequencing kit was used to sequence samples from three pre-COVID donors and the naive versus memory experiments, while other data came from Illumina-based sequencing. At the level of individual TCR clonotypes, the study evaluated whether memory CD4+ T cells crossreact between the spike proteins of SARS-CoV-2 and those of common cold coronaviruses. Expansion assays from other donors in the study were sequenced with a different, Illumina-based TCR-beta assay.

At the junction V is shortened by 6 bases and J by 1 base, with 16 bases in between. CDR1 and CDR2 were assigned from the germline V gene (reference sequence) as MNHEY and SMNVEV. Its CDR3 holds 15 amino acids, cysteine through phenylalanine. This entry keeps only the CDR3 DNA: 45 bases, framed from base 1. Deep-resolution immunoSEQ TCR-beta sequencing was performed on DNA from uncultured naive and memory CD4+ T cells. The study's processing was this. During preprocessing, nonproductive sequences were removed, as were CDR3s that did not start with C, did not end with F or W, or were shorter than 7 amino acids. Cultured and uncultured naive and memory CD4+ repertoires were searched for CDR3s previously identified as spike- and CEF-reactive. After three terminal residues were trimmed from each end, CDR3 homology was quantified as pairwise Levenshtein distance using the stringdist R package. This immuneACCESS table, as held by TCRdb, lists in-frame sequences with V and J called but not all clones. Of the missing ones, under half trace to an unresolved V gene in checked studies; the others have no known cause. The V and J calls and the clone size are those of that table, but D and trimming were determined from the DNA. The sample table records about 64,000 clones; over 90% of these occur just once. In total, the top ten clones hold over 0.11% of the sample.

Study-wide findings and limitations: Naive versus memory sequencing indicated that memory recall responses, rather than primary responses primed during culture, are detected by the assay. Significantly weaker SARS-CoV-2-driven expansion was shown by crossreactive clones than by monoreactive clones, consistent with antigenic imprinting. Small numbers of patients and of tested TCRs limited the study. Because the crossreactivity analysis focused on spike protein, crossreactivity against other viral proteins was not assessed. Because no donor provided both pre-pandemic and post-infection samples, tracing the source of pre-existing responses was limited. In roughly two thirds of donors, memory CD4+ clonotypes turned up that crossrecognized SARS-CoV-2 and at least one common cold coronavirus spike.

CD4+ T cells from unexposed donors were collected before the COVID-19 pandemic (2011-2018). Naive and memory CD4+ T cells were separated from cryopreserved PBMCs by first enriching for CD4 and then performing EasySep naive CD4+ T cell enrichment. Leukapheresis product for the unexposed donors was bought commercially. Ficoll-Paque PLUS gradient centrifugation was used to isolate PBMCs from leukapheresis product or whole blood. PBMCs were either cryopreserved at -140 degrees C or used fresh in the expansion assay. The QIAamp Micro DNA Kit was used to extract genomic DNA from the CD4+ T cells. Comment on this clone: No cognate antigen has been identified for it. No qualities accompany the bases; no much larger clone lies one base away.

Input material: naive CD4+ T cells from PBMCs. The cell subset or site label of this sample denotes: naive CD4+ T cells isolated by negative enrichment. The receptor was isolated from a human donor in good health. The V gene is TRBV27 and the J gene is TRBJ2-7; possibly the D gene is TRBD2, per 6 matching bases. The DNA sequence reads TGTGCCAGCAGCCAAGCCGGGACTCCATCCTACGAGCAGTACTTC. It translates as CASSQAGTPSYEQYF.